This TCR beta chain was obtained from a study of CD8 T cells in Susac syndrome. Study context: Susac syndrome patients were untreated, on corticosteroids with some adding intravenous immunoglobulin, or on intravenous immunoglobulin only.

Random hexamers were used to reverse transcribe the RNA input (roughly 0.5 to 1 ug). Using its own MiXCR run on the immunoSEQ multiplex PCR reads, TCRdb lists one record per CDR3 protein. The sample contains about 170,000 distinct CDR3 sequences, roughly 95% of which appear only once. Study-level findings and limits: There was no clonal expansion in the CD4+ T cell repertoires of Susac syndrome.

Comment on this clonotype: Its specificity is not known.

Deletions cut 3 bases from V and 1 base from J, with 9 bases between. Germline values: CDR1 DFQATT, CDR2 SNEGSKA (reference sequence). CDR3 size: 14 residues. The sequenced target, TCR beta, came from blood CD8+ and CD4+ T cells. The diagnostic criteria for definite or probable disease, as recently defined, were met by the patients with Susac syndrome. The chain has TRBV20-1 and TRBJ2-2, with D tentatively TRBD2 (5 bases). The sequencing sample was made of CD4+ T cells from PBMCs. This clonotype was obtained from a human donor with Susac syndrome. This CDR3 is CSARREQNTGELFF. The CDR3 bases are TGCAGTGCTAGGAGGGAGCAGAACACCGGGGAGCTGTTTTTT.